These T cell receptor beta chains were read from a single sample in a study of cytomegalovirus exposure and HLA in healthy donors. Data came from immunoSEQ multiplex PCR; TCRdb stores just in-frame clones and leaves some out. The sample lists hundreds of thousands of clones, around 83% occurring once. Material: PBMCs. Receptor source: a girl aged 5-17 years in good health and CMV-seronegative. CDR3s include the opening cysteine and the closing phenylalanine or tryptophan. The D gene is left open where the match is weak. Clone size is stated in some rows and not others, as once, few, many or a class when expanded.

>NA|TRBJ2-2|TRBD2|TRBV28
TGTGCCAGCAACTTGGGGGGGGGCACCGGGGAGCTGTTTTTT
CASNLGGGTGELFF
>NA|TRBJ1-1|NA|TRBV5-1
TGCGCCAGCAGCCCACGGGAGGGCATGAACACTGAAGCTTTCTTT
CASSPREGMNTEAFF
>NA|TRBJ2-5|TRBD1|TRBV9
TGTGCCAGCAGCAGGGGGGGACAGGGTGGAGAGACCCAGTACTTC
CASSRGGQGGETQYF
>NA|TRBJ1-4|NA|TRBV5-1
TGCGCCAGCAGCCCCGCCGTGCGAGAAAAACTGTTTTTT
CASSPAVREKLFF
>NA|TRBJ1-5|NA|TRBV6-5
TGTGCCAGCAGTTATTCGGTGGTGCAGCCCCAGCATTTT
CASSYSVVQPQHF
>NA|TRBJ1-2|NA|TRBV28
TGTGCCAGCAGTTTTAGGAGTTACGGCTACACCTTC
CASSFRSYGYTF
>NA|TRBJ2-2|NA|TRBV6-5
TGTGCCAGCACCCGAGGATTTGCGAACACCGGGGAGCTGTTTTTT
CASTRGFANTGELFF
>NA|TRBJ2-7|TRBD1|TRBV5-8
TGTGCCAGCAGCTTTACCGGGACAGTCCCCTACGAGCAGTACTTC
CASSFTGTVPYEQYF
>NA|TRBJ1-2|TRBD1|TRBV11-2
TGTGCCAGCAGCTTAGTTTCGACAGGGGTCGATGGCTACACCTTC
CASSLVSTGVDGYTF
>once|TRBJ1-1|TRBD1|TRBV11-3
TGTGCCAGCAGCGGCCAGGGACAGTTGAACACTGAAGCTTTCTTT
CASSGQGQLNTEAFF
>NA|TRBJ2-5|NA|TRBV5-1
TGCGCCAGCAGCTTGAATTTCGGCGCGGAGCAAGAGACCCAGTACTTC
CASSLNFGAEQETQYF
>NA|TRBJ2-7|TRBD1|TRBV7-9
TGTGCCAGCAGCCTCAGTATGGGGACAGACGAGCAGTACTTC
CASSLSMGTDEQYF
>few|TRBJ1-4|NA|TRBV4-3
TGCGCCAGCAGCCCCAATAGTAAAAGGTTTTCGACTGCAACTAATGAAAAACTGTTTTTT
CASSPNSKRFSTATNEKLFF
>NA|TRBJ2-7|TRBD2|TRBV27
TGTGCCAGCAGTTTCCGCGGCGGGAGAGACTCCTACGAGCAGTACTTC
CASSFRGGRDSYEQYF
>NA|TRBJ1-3|NA|TRBV18
TGTGCCAGCTCACCTCCGGGAGGGGCCATATATTTT
CASSPPGGAIYF
>NA|TRBJ1-4|TRBD1|TRBV19
TGTGCCAGTTCAGAGACAGGGGGCTTGGGAGAAAAACTGTTTTTT
CASSETGGLGEKLFF
>once|TRBJ2-1|NA|TRBV6-6
TGTGCCAGCAGTTATCAGGACTTAGAATACAATGAGCAGTTCTTC
CASSYQDLEYNEQFF
>few|TRBJ1-4|NA|TRBV7-9
TGTGCCAGCAGCGTTTCGGGTCCCGGAAATGAAAAACTGTTTTTT
CASSVSGPGNEKLFF
>NA|TRBJ1-5|NA|TRBV5-1
TGCGCCAGCAGCTTTAGTGGTCCGGATCAGCCCCAGCATTTT
CASSFSGPDQPQHF
>NA|TRBJ2-7|NA|TRBV19
TGTGCCAGTAGTACCCCTCCTGGCCAGGGGGGTCCCTACGAGCAGTACTTC
CASSTPPGQGGPYEQYF
>NA|TRBJ1-4|TRBD1|TRBV2
TGTGCCAGCATCAGTGACAGGGCTCGTCAGGAAGAAAAACTGTTTTTT
CASISDRARQEEKLFF
>few|TRBJ2-1|NA|TRBV5-6
TGTGCCAGCAACCTCCGGAGCTCCTACAATGAGCAGTTCTTC
CASNLRSSYNEQFF
>NA|TRBJ1-2|NA|TRBV7-9
TGTTCCAGCAGCTTAGGGGCAGGGGAGACGGATGGCTACACCTTC
CSSSLGAGETDGYTF
>NA|TRBJ2-7|NA|TRBV5-1
TGCGCCAGCAGCTTCAAAGAGTACGAGCAGTACTTC
CASSFKEYEQYF
>NA|TRBJ1-1|NA|TRBV30
TGTGCCTGGAGTGTAAACAGGAACACTGAAGCTTTCTTT
CAWSVNRNTEAFF
>few|TRBJ1-3|NA|TRBV5-4
TGTGCCAGCAGCAGAGACAGGAGGAACACCATATATTTT
CASSRDRRNTIYF
>few|TRBJ1-5|TRBD1|TRBV4-1
TGCGCCAGCAGCCAATGGACAGGGGGGAATCAGCCCCAGCATTTT
CASSQWTGGNQPQHF
>NA|TRBJ2-3|NA|TRBV7-7
TGTGCCAGCAGCTTAAAGCCCCGATTGGAGGGGGGGTACACAGATACGCAGTATTTT
CASSLKPRLEGGYTDTQYF
>NA|TRBJ1-2|NA|TRBV14
TGTGCCAGCAGCCCAAAAAAGGACTTTGGAGTTTTCTATGGCTACACCTTC
CASSPKKDFGVFYGYTF
>NA|TRBJ2-7|NA|TRBV28
TGTGCCAGCAGTCCCATGGCGGGACTCTACGAGCAGTACTTC
CASSPMAGLYEQYF
>NA|TRBJ1-2|NA|TRBV7-9
TGTGCCAGCAGCTTAGTACTAGGGAACTATGGCTACACCTTC
CASSLVLGNYGYTF
>NA|TRBJ2-1|NA|TRBV19
TGTGCCAGTAGTATAATTGCAGGCCTCAACAATGAGCAGTTCTTC
CASSIIAGLNNEQFF
>NA|TRBJ1-2|NA|TRBV7-2
TGTGCCAGCAGCCAGGATCACTATGGCTACACCTTC
CASSQDHYGYTF
>NA|TRBJ1-1|NA|TRBV5-4
TGTGCCAGCAGCAAGGAGGGAACGAACACTGAAGCTTTCTTT
CASSKEGTNTEAFF
>NA|TRBJ2-7|TRBD2|TRBV11-1
TGTGCCAGCAGCTTGACTGTACTAGCGGGAGTTCCCTACGAGCAGTACTTC
CASSLTVLAGVPYEQYF
>NA|TRBJ1-4|NA|TRBV28
TGTGCCAGCAGTTTGGTGAGAGCAACTAATGAAAAACTGTTTTTT
CASSLVRATNEKLFF
>NA|TRBJ2-7|NA|TRBV5-1
TGCGCCAGCAGCCCCGGGAGCGCAGACCTCTACGAGCAGTACTTC
CASSPGSADLYEQYF
>NA|TRBJ1-2|NA|TRBV29-1
TGCAGCGTTGAAGGGGAAACTACAGGGTTC
CSVEGETTGF
>NA|TRBJ2-2|TRBD1|TRBV28
TGTGCCAGCAGTTTAGGGGGCTACAGGGGCACCGGGGAGCTGTTTTTT
CASSLGGYRGTGELFF
>NA|TRBJ1-5|NA|TRBV27
TGTGCCAGCAGGCTCCAGACAGACCAGCCCCAGCATTTT
CASRLQTDQPQHF
>NA|TRBJ1-1|NA|TRBV2
TGTGCCAGCAGTGGAAGGGAGGGAACCACTGAAGCTTTCTTT
CASSGREGTTEAFF
>NA|TRBJ2-5|TRBD1|TRBV4-2
TGTGCCAGCAGCCAAGGACAGGGGGCTACCCAAGAGACCCAGTACTTC
CASSQGQGATQETQYF
>NA|TRBJ2-7|TRBD1|TRBV28
TGTGCCAGCAGTTCACCCCGGGACAGGGCTACCTACGAGCAGTACTTC
CASSSPRDRATYEQYF
>NA|TRBJ1-1|NA|TRBV30
TGTGCCTGGAGTGTCGATTATGCGACTGAAGCTTTCTTT
CAWSVDYATEAFF
>NA|TRBJ2-1|NA|TRBV13
TGTGCCAGCAGCTCTTTGAGCGATGAGCAGTTCTTC
CASSSLSDEQFF
>NA|TRBJ2-4|NA|TRBV21-1
TGTGCCAGCAGCACCAGACAGGGGGTGGCCAAAAACATTCAGTACTTC
CASSTRQGVAKNIQYF
>NA|TRBJ2-2|TRBD1|TRBV5-1
TGCGCCAGCAGCCACGGGACAGGACGGAGCGGCGGGGAGCTGTTTTTT
CASSHGTGRSGGELFF
>NA|TRBJ2-1|TRBD2|TRBV7-2
TGTGCCAGCAGCCCGGGACTAGCGGGGGCCCTGCTGCAGTTCTTC
CASSPGLAGALLQFF
>NA|TRBJ2-5|NA|TRBV2
TGTGCCAGCAGACGGGTGTTGTCGGAAGAGACCCAGTACTTC
CASRRVLSEETQYF
>NA|TRBJ2-7|NA|TRBV11-3
TGTGCCAGCAGCTCCTTAGGGGGGGTTCGCGGCGAGCAGTACTTC
CASSSLGGVRGEQYF
>NA|TRBJ1-2|TRBD1|TRBV6-5
TGTGCCAGCAGATTATCAGGACAGGGTGGTGGCTACACCTTC
CASRLSGQGGGYTF
>NA|TRBJ2-2|NA|TRBV5-1
TGCGCCAGGGCCCAAGGGGGTTACTTGGCTCGGAACACCGGGGAGCTGTTTTTT
CARAQGGYLARNTGELFF
>NA|TRBJ2-5|TRBD2|TRBV5-1
TGCGCCAGCAGCTTGGGGCTCCTAGCGGAACAAGAGACCCAGTACTTC
CASSLGLLAEQETQYF
>NA|TRBJ2-4|TRBD2|TRBV5-1
TGCGCCAGCAGCTTTGGACCAGCGGGAGAGGTAAAAAACATTCAGTACTTC
CASSFGPAGEVKNIQYF
>NA|TRBJ1-2|NA|TRBV4-3
TGCGCCAGCAGCCAAGATAGACAGTGGGGCTATGGCTACACCTTC
CASSQDRQWGYGYTF
>NA|TRBJ1-1|TRBD1|TRBV9
TGTGCCAGCAGTACAGGGGGCGGAAGGACTGAAGCTTTCTTT
CASSTGGGRTEAFF